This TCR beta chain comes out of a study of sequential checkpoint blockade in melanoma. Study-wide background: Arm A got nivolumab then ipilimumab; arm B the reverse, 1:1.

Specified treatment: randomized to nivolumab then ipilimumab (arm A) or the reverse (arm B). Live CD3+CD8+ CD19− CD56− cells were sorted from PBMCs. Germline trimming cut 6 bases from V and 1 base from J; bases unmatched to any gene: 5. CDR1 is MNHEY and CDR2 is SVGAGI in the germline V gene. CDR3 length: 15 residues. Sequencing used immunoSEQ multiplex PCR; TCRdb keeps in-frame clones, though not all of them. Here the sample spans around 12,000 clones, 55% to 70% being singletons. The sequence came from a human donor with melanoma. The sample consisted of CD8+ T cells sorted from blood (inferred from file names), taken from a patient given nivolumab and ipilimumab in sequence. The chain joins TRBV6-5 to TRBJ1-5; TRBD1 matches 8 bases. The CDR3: CASSQTGDSNQPQHF. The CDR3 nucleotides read TGTGCCAGCAGCCAGACAGGGGACAGCAATCAGCCCCAGCATTTT.